This entry features one T cell receptor beta chain sequence. Using immunoSEQ multiplex PCR, the repertoire was profiled, and TCRdb retains in-frame clones only, with some absent. The table records just under 45,000 clones, around 89% of them present only once. The CDR3 is 12 residues long. Unmatched junction bases numbered 6, after V lost 8 bases and J lost 2 bases. From germline, CDR1 is SQVTM and CDR2 ANQGSEA. This entry belongs to a study of PD-L1 blockade in urothelial cancer. The genes are TRBV29-1 and TRBJ2-7; 7 nucleotides align to TRBD1. The source of this sequence is a woman aged 55-70 years with urothelial cancer. The specimen comprised PBMCs, sampled around atezolizumab (anti-PD-L1) treatment. CDR3 region: CSTMDRPYEQYF. In nucleotides, the CDR3 is TGCAGCACCATGGACAGGCCCTACGAGCAGTACTTC.